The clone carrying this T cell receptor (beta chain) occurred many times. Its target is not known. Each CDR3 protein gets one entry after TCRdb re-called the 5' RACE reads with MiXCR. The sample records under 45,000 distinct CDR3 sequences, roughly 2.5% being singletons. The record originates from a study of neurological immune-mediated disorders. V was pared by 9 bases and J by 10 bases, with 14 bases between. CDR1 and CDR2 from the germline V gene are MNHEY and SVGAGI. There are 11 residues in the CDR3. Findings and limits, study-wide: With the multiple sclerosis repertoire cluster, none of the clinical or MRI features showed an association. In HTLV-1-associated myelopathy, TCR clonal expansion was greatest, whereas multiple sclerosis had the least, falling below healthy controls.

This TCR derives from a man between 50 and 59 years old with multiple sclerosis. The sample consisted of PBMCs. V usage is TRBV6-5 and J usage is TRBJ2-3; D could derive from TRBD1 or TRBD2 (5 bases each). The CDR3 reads CAREGPWAQYF. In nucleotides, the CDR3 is TGTGCCAGAGAGGGGCCATGGGCGCAGTATTTT.